This is a list of T cell receptor beta chains from one sample in a study of neurological immune-mediated disorders. TCRdb passed the 5' RACE reads through MiXCR, listing each CDR3 protein once. The table shows 65,000 to 90,000 distinct CDR3 sequences, with 10% occurring only once. Specimen: PBMCs. These receptors all stem from a man aged 35 to 55 in good health. The CDR3 runs from the conserved cysteine through the conserved F or W. The order of the fields is J gene, D gene, CDR3 length, clone size, V gene, CDR3 DNA, CDR3 protein. D genes are given only for firm matches. Clone size is not always given. Where it is, it says once, few, many or a class for expanded clones.

TRBJ2-1	NA	15	many	TRBV10-2	TGCGCCAGTTATGCTTCTACGGGGGCCTTCAATGAGCAGTTCTTC	CASYASTGAFNEQFF
TRBJ1-1	TRBD1	15	many	TRBV25-1	TGTGCCAGCAGTGTGAGGGGGCCTCCGAACACTGAAGCTTTCTTT	CASSVRGPPNTEAFF
TRBJ2-2	NA	15	many	TRBV10-3	TGTGCCATCCGAGGGGAAAATCCGAACACCGGGGAGCTGTTTTTT	CAIRGENPNTGELFF
TRBJ2-6	NA	14	many	TRBV10-3	TGTGCCATCAGGAACATATCTGGGGCCAACGTCCTGACTTTC	CAIRNISGANVLTF
TRBJ2-5	NA	14	many	TRBV27	TGTGCCAGCAGTTTGGGGGGTTCAGGAGAGACCCAGTACTTC	CASSLGGSGETQYF
TRBJ1-5	NA	16	many	TRBV15	TGTGCCACCAGCAGAGATGGAAGGACACTGGATCAGCCCCAGCATTTT	CATSRDGRTLDQPQHF
TRBJ2-1	TRBD1	16	many	TRBV11-2	TGTGCCAGCAGCACTCTCAGGGGGCGCTTATACAATGAGCAGTTCTTC	CASSTLRGRLYNEQFF
TRBJ2-5	NA	14	many	TRBV3-1	TGTGCCAGCAGCCCCGGGCTAACGAGGGAGACCCAGTACTTC	CASSPGLTRETQYF
TRBJ2-4	TRBD2	15	many	TRBV7-2	TGTGCCAGCAGCCTCGGACTAGCCGTCCAAAACATTCAGTACTTC	CASSLGLAVQNIQYF
TRBJ2-7	NA	13	many	TRBV5-1	TGCGCCAGCAGCTTGGGGGGGCTGGAGGAGCAGTACTTC	CASSLGGLEEQYF
TRBJ2-5	TRBD1	14	many	TRBV11-2	TGTGCCAGCAGCTTTCAGGGGGCGCGAGAGACCCAGTACTTC	CASSFQGARETQYF
TRBJ2-3	TRBD2	15	many	TRBV20-1	TGCAGTGCTAGAGGACTAGCGGGAGAGGGAGATACGCAGTATTTT	CSARGLAGEGDTQYF
TRBJ1-1	NA	14	few	TRBV15	TGTGCCACCAGCAGAGTCCCAGGCGTCACTGAAGCTTTCTTT	CATSRVPGVTEAFF
TRBJ2-1	NA	16	many	TRBV7-9	TGTGCCAGCAGCAATCAGGGGAGCGGACATACGAATGAGCAGTTCTTC	CASSNQGSGHTNEQFF
TRBJ2-5	TRBD1	15	many	TRBV7-9	TGTGCCAGCAGCTGGAGACAGGGGGCTTCAGAGACCCAGTACTTC	CASSWRQGASETQYF
TRBJ2-3	NA	12	many	TRBV6-6	TGTGCCAGCAGTTACTTCACAGATACGCAGTATTTT	CASSYFTDTQYF
TRBJ1-4	TRBD1	15	many	TRBV7-8	TGTGCCAGCAGCGGCGGGGACAGGAGTAATGAAAAACTGTTTTTT	CASSGGDRSNEKLFF
TRBJ2-2	NA	14	many	TRBV30	TGTGCCTGGAGTGTAAGTCCCGCCAACGGGGAGCTGTTTTTT	CAWSVSPANGELFF
TRBJ1-5	NA	13	many	TRBV27	TGTGCCAGCAGTTTAGTTATCGGTCAGCCCCAGCATTTT	CASSLVIGQPQHF
TRBJ2-5	TRBD1	13	many	TRBV29-1	TGCAGCGCGACTGGACAGGGGCGTGAGACCCAGTACTTC	CSATGQGRETQYF
TRBJ2-5	NA	18	few	TRBV20-1	TGCAGTGCTAGAGATGCGAATCTAGGGGACGACTACCAAGAGACCCAGTACTTC	CSARDANLGDDYQETQYF
TRBJ2-7	TRBD2	14	many	TRBV2	TGTGCCAGCAATTACGGGACTACCTCCTACGAGCAGTACTTC	CASNYGTTSYEQYF
TRBJ2-1	TRBD2	17	many	TRBV12-3/TRBV12-4	TGTGCCAGCAGTTTAGCGAGGACTAGCGGGAGGTTGAATGAGCAGTTCTTC	CASSLARTSGRLNEQFF
TRBJ1-1	NA	13	many	TRBV7-9	TGTGCCAGCAGCTTAGACCTGTACTCGGAAGCTTTCTTT	CASSLDLYSEAFF
TRBJ2-6	NA	16	many	TRBV6-5	TGTGCCAGCAGTTACGGGGGGCCCTCTGGGGCCAACGTCCTGACTTTC	CASSYGGPSGANVLTF
TRBJ2-1	TRBD2	16	many	TRBV3-1	TGTGCCAGCAGCCCAAACCCCGGGACTAGCAACAATGAGCAGTTCTTC	CASSPNPGTSNNEQFF
TRBJ1-1	NA	13	many	TRBV5-1	TGCGCCAGCAGCTTCGGGGACACCACTGAAGCTTTCTTT	CASSFGDTTEAFF
TRBJ2-3	NA	17	many	TRBV7-2	TGTGCCAGCAGCTTAGATTTTTTAGCGGTCGGCACAGATACGCAGTATTTT	CASSLDFLAVGTDTQYF
TRBJ1-6	NA	16	many	TRBV5-6	TGTGCCAGCAGCTTGGGGCTGGCTGGGGGTAATTCACCCCTCCACTTT	CASSLGLAGGNSPLHF
TRBJ2-1	NA	15	NA	TRBV9	TGTGCCAGCAGCGTAGGGAAAGTCTCCTACAATGAGCAGTTCTTC	CASSVGKVSYNEQFF
TRBJ2-3	NA	15	many	TRBV7-9	TGTGCCAGCAGCTTCTGGGGGGAACTCACAGATACGCAGTATTTT	CASSFWGELTDTQYF
TRBJ1-5	NA	14	many	TRBV7-2	TGTGCCAGCAGCTTAGACCCAGGGTATCAGCCCCAGCATTTT	CASSLDPGYQPQHF
TRBJ2-2	TRBD1	15	many	TRBV9	TGTGCCAGCAGCGTAGAAGGGGGCGGTACCGGGGAGCTGTTTTTT	CASSVEGGGTGELFF
TRBJ2-7	NA	14	NA	TRBV20-1	TGCAGTGCTAGATCGCTCGCTACGGGCTACGAGCAGTACTTC	CSARSLATGYEQYF
TRBJ1-2	NA	12	many	TRBV2	TGTGCCAGCACTGCAGGGATGTATGGCTACACCTTC	CASTAGMYGYTF
TRBJ2-5	NA	12	NA	TRBV6-5	TGTGCCAGCATGACCCCTTGGGGGACCCAGTACTTC	CASMTPWGTQYF
TRBJ2-3	NA	15	many	TRBV7-2	TGTGCCAGCAGCTTAGGTTCCCCAGCCACAGATACGCAGTATTTT	CASSLGSPATDTQYF
TRBJ2-3	NA	14	NA	TRBV7-9	TGTGCCAGCAGCTTATTTGGGGAAGGGGCTACGCAGTATTTT	CASSLFGEGATQYF
TRBJ2-1	TRBD2	17	many	TRBV9	TGTGCCAGCAGCGTTTTAGCGGGAGCAGACTCCTACAATGAGCAGTTCTTC	CASSVLAGADSYNEQFF
TRBJ2-3	NA	14	many	TRBV6-6	TGTGCCAGCAGTTACTCCGGGAGCACAGATACGCAGTATTTT	CASSYSGSTDTQYF
TRBJ1-6	NA	17	NA	TRBV6-5	TGTGCCAGCAGTTACTCCCAGGGTCGGACCTATAATTCACCCCTCCACTTT	CASSYSQGRTYNSPLHF
TRBJ2-3	NA	13	many	TRBV28	TGTGCTATCGGGGGGACACCTTTACATACGCAGTATTTT	CAIGGTPLHTQYF
TRBJ2-4	TRBD1	16	many	TRBV14	TGTGCCAGCAGCCAAGGTCGAGGGGGCCCCCAAAACATTCAGTACTTC	CASSQGRGGPQNIQYF
TRBJ2-7	TRBD2	13	many	TRBV28	TGTGCCAGCAGTCCGGGACTAAAATACGAGCAGTACTTC	CASSPGLKYEQYF
TRBJ2-1	NA	11	few	TRBV2	TGTGCCAGCAAGACGGACAATGAGCAGTTCTTC	CASKTDNEQFF
TRBJ1-2	NA	14	many	TRBV12-3/TRBV12-4	TGTGCCAGCAGAACCCTCAGGGGTGGAAATGGCTACACCTTC	CASRTLRGGNGYTF
TRBJ1-1	NA	14	few	TRBV5-1	TGCGCCAGCAGTCTTAACTACGACGGCACTGAAGCTTTCTTT	CASSLNYDGTEAFF
TRBJ2-7	NA	14	many	TRBV19	TGTGCCAGTAGTATAAGCGTTTCACAGCCCGAGCAGTACTTC	CASSISVSQPEQYF
TRBJ1-1	NA	15	many	TRBV5-5	TGTGCCAGCACCGTTATATTCCAGGTGAACACTGAAGCTTTCTTT	CASTVIFQVNTEAFF
TRBJ2-7	NA	14	once	TRBV28	TGTGCCAGCAGGGGGTCTGGCTCCTCCTACGAGCAATACTTC	CASRGSGSSYEQYF
TRBJ1-2	NA	15	many	TRBV6-1	TGTGCCAGCAGTGAAGTGTACAGGCGTAACTATGGCTACACCTTC	CASSEVYRRNYGYTF